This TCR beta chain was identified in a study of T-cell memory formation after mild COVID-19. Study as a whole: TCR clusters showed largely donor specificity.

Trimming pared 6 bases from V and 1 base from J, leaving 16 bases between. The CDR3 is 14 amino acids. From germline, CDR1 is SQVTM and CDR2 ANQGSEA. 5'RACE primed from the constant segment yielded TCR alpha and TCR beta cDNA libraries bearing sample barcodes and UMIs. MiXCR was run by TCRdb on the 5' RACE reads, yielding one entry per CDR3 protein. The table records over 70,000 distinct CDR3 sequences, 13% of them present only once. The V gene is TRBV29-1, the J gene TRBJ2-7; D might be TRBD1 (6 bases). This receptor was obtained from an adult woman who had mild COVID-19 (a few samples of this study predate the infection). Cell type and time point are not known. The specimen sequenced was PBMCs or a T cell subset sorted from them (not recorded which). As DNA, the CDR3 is TGCAGCGTACTACTCCCGACAGGATCCTACGAGCAGTACTTC. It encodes CSVLLPTGSYEQYF.